This T cell receptor (beta chain) derives from a study of regulatory T cells in long-lasting Graves disease. CDR3 length: 15 residues. Germline trimming cut 2 bases from V and 2 bases from J; bases unmatched to any gene: 3. Germline CDR1 is MNHEY and CDR2 is SVGAGI. Time point described: newly diagnosed GD, antithyroid drugs for less than 3 months. Researchers made the TCR library from RNA that was extracted from PBMCs. Combining iRepertoire HTBI primers with Arm-PCR of CDR3 regions, the authors built TCR beta libraries. MiXCR, run by TCRdb on the multiplex PCR reads, gives a single entry per CDR3 protein. The data hold 500,000 or so distinct CDR3 sequences, with 13% to 15% observed a single time. This clonotype was counted ten times or more. This same sample was also part of a study on T cells in Graves' hyperthyroidism and ophthalmopathy.

The chain joins TRBV6-5 to TRBJ2-7; 10 bases are a match to TRBD2. This receptor was obtained from a woman aged 45 to 65 with Graves disease. Sequencing used peripheral blood mononuclear cells (PBMCs), obtained at new diagnosis, from a patient treated with antithyroid drugs. The CDR3 coding sequence is TGTGCCAGCAGTTACGGGACTAGCGTTCCCTACGAGCAGTACTTC. It encodes CASSYGTSVPYEQYF.